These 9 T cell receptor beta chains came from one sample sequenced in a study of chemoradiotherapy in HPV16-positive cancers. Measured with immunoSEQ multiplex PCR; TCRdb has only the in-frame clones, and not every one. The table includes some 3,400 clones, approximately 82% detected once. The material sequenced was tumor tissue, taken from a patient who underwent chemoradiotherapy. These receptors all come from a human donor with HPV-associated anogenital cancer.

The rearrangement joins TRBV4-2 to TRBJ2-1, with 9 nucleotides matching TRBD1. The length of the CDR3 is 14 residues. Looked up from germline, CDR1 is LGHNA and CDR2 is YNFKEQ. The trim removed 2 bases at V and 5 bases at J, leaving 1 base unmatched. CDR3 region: CASSQRDRDNEQFF. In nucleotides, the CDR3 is TGTGCCAGCAGCCAACGGGACAGGGACAATGAGCAGTTCTTC.

Here the CDR3 DNA reads TGTGCCAGTGGGACAGCGTACTCTGGAAACACCATATATTTT. Protein product: CASGTAYSGNTIYF. J is TRBJ1-3 and V is TRBV7-9, with 7 bases matching TRBD1. The CDR3 spans 14 residues. The V gene's germline CDR1 is SEHNR and CDR2 FQNEAQ (reference sequence). J was trimmed by 0 bases and V by 9 bases; bases with no gene match: 5.

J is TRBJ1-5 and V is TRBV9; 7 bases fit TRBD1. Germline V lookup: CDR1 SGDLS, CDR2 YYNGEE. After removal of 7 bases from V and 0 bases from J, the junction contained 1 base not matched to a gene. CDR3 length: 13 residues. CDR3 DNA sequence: TGTGCCAGCGGACAGGATAGCAATCAGCCCCAGCATTTT. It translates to CASGQDSNQPQHF.

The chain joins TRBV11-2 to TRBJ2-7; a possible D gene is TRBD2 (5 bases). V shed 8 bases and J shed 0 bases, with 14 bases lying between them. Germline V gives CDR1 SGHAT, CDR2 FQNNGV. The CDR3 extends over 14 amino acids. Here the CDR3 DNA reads TGTGCCAGCCTAGGAGGTCGCAACTCCTACGAGCAGTACTTC. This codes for CASLGGRNSYEQYF.

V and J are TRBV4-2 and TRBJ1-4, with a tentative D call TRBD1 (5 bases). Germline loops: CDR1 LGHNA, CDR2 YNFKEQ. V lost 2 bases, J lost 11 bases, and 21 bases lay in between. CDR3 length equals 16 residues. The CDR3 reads CASSQNRDPAPRKLFF. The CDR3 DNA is TGTGCCAGCAGCCAAAACCGGGACCCAGCACCCCGGAAACTGTTTTTT.

The CDR3 region is CASSGLKGVADTQYF. The DNA of the CDR3 is TGTGCCAGCAGCGGACTAAAGGGGGTGGCAGATACGCAGTATTTT. The genes are TRBV5-5 and TRBJ2-3; D assignment may be TRBD1 or TRBD2 (6 bases each). The CDR3 consists of 15 residues. Trimming stripped 4 bases from V and 4 bases from J, with 16 bases between. Germline loops: CDR1 SGHKS, CDR2 YYEKEE (reference sequence).

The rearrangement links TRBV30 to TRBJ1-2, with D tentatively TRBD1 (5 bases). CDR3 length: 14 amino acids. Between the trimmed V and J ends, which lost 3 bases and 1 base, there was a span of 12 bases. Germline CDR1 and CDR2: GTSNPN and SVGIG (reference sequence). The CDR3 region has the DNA TGTGCCTGGAGAAGAGGGGCTCTTAACTATGGCTACACCTTC. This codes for CAWRRGALNYGYTF.

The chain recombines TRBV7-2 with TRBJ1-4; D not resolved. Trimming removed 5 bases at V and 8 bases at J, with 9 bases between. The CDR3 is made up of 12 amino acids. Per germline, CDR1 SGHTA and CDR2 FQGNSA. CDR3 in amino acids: CASSPREEKLFF. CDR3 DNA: TGTGCCAGCAGCCCTCGCGAAGAAAAACTGTTTTTT.

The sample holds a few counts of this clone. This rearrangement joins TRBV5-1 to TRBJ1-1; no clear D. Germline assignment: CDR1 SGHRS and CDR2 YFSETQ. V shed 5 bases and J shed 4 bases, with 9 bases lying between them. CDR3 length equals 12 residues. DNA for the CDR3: TGCGCCAGCAGTATCTCGGGCACTGAAGCTTTCTTT. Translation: CASSISGTEAFF. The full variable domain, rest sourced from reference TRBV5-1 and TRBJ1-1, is KAGVTQTPRYLIKTRGQQVTLSCSPISGHRSVSWYQQTPGQGLQFLFEYFSETQRNKGNFPGRFSGRQFSNSRSEMNVSTLELGDSALYLCASSISGTEAFFGQGTRLTVV.